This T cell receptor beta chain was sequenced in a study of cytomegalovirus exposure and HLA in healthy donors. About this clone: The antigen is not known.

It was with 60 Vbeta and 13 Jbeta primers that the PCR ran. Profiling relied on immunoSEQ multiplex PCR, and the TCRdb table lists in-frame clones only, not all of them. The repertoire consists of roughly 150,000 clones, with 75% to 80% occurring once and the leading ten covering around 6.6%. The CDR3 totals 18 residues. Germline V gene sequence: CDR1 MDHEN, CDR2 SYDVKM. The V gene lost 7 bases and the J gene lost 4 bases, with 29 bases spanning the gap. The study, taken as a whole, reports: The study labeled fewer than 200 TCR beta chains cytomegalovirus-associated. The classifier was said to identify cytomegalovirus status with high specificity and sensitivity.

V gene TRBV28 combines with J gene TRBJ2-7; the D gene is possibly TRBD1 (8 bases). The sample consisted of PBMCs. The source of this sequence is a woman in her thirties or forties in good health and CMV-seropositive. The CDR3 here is CASTAGRGRGKGRYEQYF. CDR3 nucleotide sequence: TGTGCCAGCACTGCGGGCAGGGGGCGGGGGAAGGGCAGGTACGAGCAGTACTTC.